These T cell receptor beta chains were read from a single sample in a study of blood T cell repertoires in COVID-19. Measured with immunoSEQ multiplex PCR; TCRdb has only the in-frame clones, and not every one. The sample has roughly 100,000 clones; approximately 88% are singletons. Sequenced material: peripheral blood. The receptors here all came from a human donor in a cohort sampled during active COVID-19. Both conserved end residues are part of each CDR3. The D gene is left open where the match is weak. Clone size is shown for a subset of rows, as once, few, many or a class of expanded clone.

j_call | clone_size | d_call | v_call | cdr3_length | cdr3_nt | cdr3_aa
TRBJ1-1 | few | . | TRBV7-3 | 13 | TGTGCCAGCAGCCTCGGGGAGAACACTGAAGCTTTCTTT | CASSLGENTEAFF
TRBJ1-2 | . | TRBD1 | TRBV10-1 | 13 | TGCGCCAGCAGTGCTGACAGGGGTGATGGCTACACCTTC | CASSADRGDGYTF
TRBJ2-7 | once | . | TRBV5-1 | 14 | TGCGCCAGCAGCTTGGCGGCAGGGCCAGAAGAGCAGTACTTC | CASSLAAGPEEQYF
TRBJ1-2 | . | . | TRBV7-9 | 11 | TGTGCCAGCAGCCCCCAGACAGCCTTCTCCTTC | CASSPQTAFSF
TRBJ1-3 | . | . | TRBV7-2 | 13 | TGTGCCAGCAGCGCGGACAGAGGAAACACCATATATTTT | CASSADRGNTIYF
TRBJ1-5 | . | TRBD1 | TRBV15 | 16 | TGTGCCACCAGCAGAGATATAGGGACAGGCAATCAGCCCCAGCATTTT | CATSRDIGTGNQPQHF
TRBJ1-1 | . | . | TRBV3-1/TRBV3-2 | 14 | TGTGCCAGCAGCCAAGACAGGGGACGGACTGAAGCTTTCTTT | CASSQDRGRTEAFF
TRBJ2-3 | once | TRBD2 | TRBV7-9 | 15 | TGTGCCAGCAGCTTTAGCGGGGGGGCTACAGATACGCAGTATTTT | CASSFSGGATDTQYF
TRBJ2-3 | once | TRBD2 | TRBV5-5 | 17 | TGTGCCAGCAGCTTGGATTCTGGGGGGGTTAGCACAGATACGCAGTATTTT | CASSLDSGGVSTDTQYF
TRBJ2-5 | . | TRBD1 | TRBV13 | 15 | TGTGCCAGCAGCCCAGACAGGGGGCGCGAGGAGACCCAGTACTTC | CASSPDRGREETQYF
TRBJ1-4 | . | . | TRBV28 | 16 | TGTGCCAGCAGGCTGGGGTTTGGTAGGGGTAATGAAAAACTGTTTTTT | CASRLGFGRGNEKLFF
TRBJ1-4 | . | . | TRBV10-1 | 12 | TGCGCCAGCAGTCGGGATAATGAAAAACTGTTTTTT | CASSRDNEKLFF
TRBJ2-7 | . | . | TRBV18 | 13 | TGTGCCAGCTCACGGGCAGGGTCCTACGAGCAGTACTTC | CASSRAGSYEQYF
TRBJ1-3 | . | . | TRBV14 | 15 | TGTGCCAGCAGCCACCGAGACAGGTTGAGAAACACCATATATTTT | CASSHRDRLRNTIYF
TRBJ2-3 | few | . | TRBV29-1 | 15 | TGCAGCGTTGAAGATCGGAGGGGTAGAACAGATACGCAGTATTTT | CSVEDRRGRTDTQYF
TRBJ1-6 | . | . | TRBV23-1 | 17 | TGCGCCAGCAGTCAAGAGACAGGATTGGGGTATAATTCACCCCTCCACTTT | CASSQETGLGYNSPLHF
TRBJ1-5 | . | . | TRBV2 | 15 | TGTGCCAGCAGTGAAAGGGGTCCGCGGGGTCAGCCCCAGCATTTT | CASSERGPRGQPQHF
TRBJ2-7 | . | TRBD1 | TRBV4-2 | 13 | TGTGCCAGCAGCCGGGACAGGGACTACGAGCAGTACTTC | CASSRDRDYEQYF
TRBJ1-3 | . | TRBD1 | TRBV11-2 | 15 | TGTGCCAGCAGCCCCGGACAGGGTGGAGGAAACACCATATATTTT | CASSPGQGGGNTIYF
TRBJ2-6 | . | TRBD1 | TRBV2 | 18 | TGTGCCAGCAGAGACACCGGGACAGCGAACTCTGGGGCCAACGTCCTGACTTTC | CASRDTGTANSGANVLTF
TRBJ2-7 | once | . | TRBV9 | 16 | TGTGCCAGCAGCGTAGCTGGAGGGGGGGCCAGCTCCGAGCAGTACTTC | CASSVAGGGASSEQYF
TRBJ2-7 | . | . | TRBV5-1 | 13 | TGCGCCAGCAGCTTGCCGGACACCTACGAGCAGTACTTC | CASSLPDTYEQYF
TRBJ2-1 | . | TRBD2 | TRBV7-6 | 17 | TGTGCCAGCAGCTTAGAGGGTAGCGGGGTTTCCTACAATGAGCAGTTCTTC | CASSLEGSGVSYNEQFF
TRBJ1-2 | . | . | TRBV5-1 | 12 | TGCGCCAGCAGCCCGGCCGGGGGAGGCTACACCTTC | CASSPAGGGYTF
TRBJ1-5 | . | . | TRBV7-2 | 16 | TGTGCCAGCAGCTTAGGTACAAGGGGGGGCTCTCAGCCCCAGCATTTT | CASSLGTRGGSQPQHF
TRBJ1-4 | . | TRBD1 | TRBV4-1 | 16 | TGCGCCAGCAGCCAAGATAGAGGTGGGACAGTTGAAAAACTGTTTTTT | CASSQDRGGTVEKLFF
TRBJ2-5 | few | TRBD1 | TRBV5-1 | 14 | TGCGCCAGCAGCTCCAGACAGGGGTCAGAGACCCAGTACTTC | CASSSRQGSETQYF
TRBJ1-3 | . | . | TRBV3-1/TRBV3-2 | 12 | TGTGCCAGCAGCCCGAGGGGGAACACCATATATTTT | CASSPRGNTIYF
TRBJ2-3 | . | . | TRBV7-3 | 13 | TGTGCCAGCAGCTTAAACACAGGCGATACGCAGTATTTT | CASSLNTGDTQYF
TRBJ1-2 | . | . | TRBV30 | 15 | TGTGCCTGGAGTGGAGGGCGGGTTAACAACTATGGCTACACCTTC | CAWSGGRVNNYGYTF
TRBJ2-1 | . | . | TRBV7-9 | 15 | TGTGCCAGCAGCTTTAGTGATAGCTCCTACAATGAGCAGTTCTTC | CASSFSDSSYNEQFF
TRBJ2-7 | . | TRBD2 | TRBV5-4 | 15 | TGTGCCAGCAGCCTTCAACGGGGGGGCCCCTACGAGCAGTACTTC | CASSLQRGGPYEQYF
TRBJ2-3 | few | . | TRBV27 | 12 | TGTGCCAGCAGTTCTTTAGCAGATACGCAGTATTTT | CASSSLADTQYF
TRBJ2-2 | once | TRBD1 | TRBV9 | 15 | TGTGCCAGCAGCGTAGGAACAGGGGTTTCCAGGGAGCTGTTTTTT | CASSVGTGVSRELFF
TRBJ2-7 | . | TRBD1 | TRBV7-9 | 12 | TGTGCCAGCAGCTTAGAAAACAGGGGGCAGTACTTC | CASSLENRGQYF
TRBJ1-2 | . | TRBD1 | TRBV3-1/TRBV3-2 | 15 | TGTGCCAGCAGCCAACCACAGGGGGGGGTGAGAGGCTACACCTTC | CASSQPQGGVRGYTF
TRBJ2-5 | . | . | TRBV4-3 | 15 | TGCGCCAGCAGCCAAGTCCTGGGGCAGGTAGAGACCCAGTACTTC | CASSQVLGQVETQYF
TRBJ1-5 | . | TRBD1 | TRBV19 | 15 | TGTGCCAGTAGTAGAGGGACAGCTTACAATCAGCCCCAGCATTTT | CASSRGTAYNQPQHF
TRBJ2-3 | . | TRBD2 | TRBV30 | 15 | TGTGCCTGGACCCAGCGGGGGGCCCACACAGATACGCAGTATTTT | CAWTQRGAHTDTQYF
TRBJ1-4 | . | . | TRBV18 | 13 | TGTGCCAGCTCACCGGGAGGGTACGAAAAACTGTTTTTT | CASSPGGYEKLFF
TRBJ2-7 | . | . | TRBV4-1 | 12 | TGCGCCAGCACGAGTGTCTCCTACGAGCAGTACTTC | CASTSVSYEQYF
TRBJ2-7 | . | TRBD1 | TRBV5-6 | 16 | TGTGCCAGCAGCTTACCCCCGGGACAGGCCTTCTACGAGCAGTACTTC | CASSLPPGQAFYEQYF
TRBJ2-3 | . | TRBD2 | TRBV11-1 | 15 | TGTGCCAGCAGCTTAGCAGCGGGACCCACAGATACGCAGTATTTT | CASSLAAGPTDTQYF
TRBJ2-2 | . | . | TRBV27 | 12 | TGTGCCAGCAGCCTCAGGGGGGAGGAGCTGTTTTTT | CASSLRGEELFF
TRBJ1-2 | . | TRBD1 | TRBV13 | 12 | TGTGCCAGCAGCTCCAACAGGGGCGGCTACACCTTC | CASSSNRGGYTF
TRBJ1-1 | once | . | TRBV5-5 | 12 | TGTGCCAGCAGCTTAGAGTTCACTGAAGCTTTCTTT | CASSLEFTEAFF
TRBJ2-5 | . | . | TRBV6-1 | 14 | TGTGCCAGCAGTGAACGAGGGCCGCGAGAGACCCAGTACTTC | CASSERGPRETQYF
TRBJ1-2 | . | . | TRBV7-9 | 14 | TGTGCCAGCAGCTTGGGCCAATCTAACTATGGCTACACCTTC | CASSLGQSNYGYTF
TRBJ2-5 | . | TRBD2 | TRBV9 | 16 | TGTGCCAGCAGCGTAGGATCGGGGGGTCTCCAAGAGACCCAGTACTTC | CASSVGSGGLQETQYF
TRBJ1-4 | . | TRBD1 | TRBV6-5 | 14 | TGTGCCAGCAGCCGGACAGGGGAACGAGAAAAACTGTTTTTT | CASSRTGEREKLFF
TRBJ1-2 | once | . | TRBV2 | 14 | TGTGCCAGCAGTGATTGGGGCGAGAGCTATGGCTACACCTTC | CASSDWGESYGYTF
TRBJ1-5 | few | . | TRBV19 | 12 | TGTGCCAGTAGGAGCGGCAATCAGCCCCAGCATTTT | CASRSGNQPQHF
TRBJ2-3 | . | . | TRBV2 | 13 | TGTGCCAGCAGTGACGGGGTGACTGATACGCAGTATTTT | CASSDGVTDTQYF
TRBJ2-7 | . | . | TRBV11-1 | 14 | TGTGCCAGCAGCTTAAGACCGGGAACCTACGAGCAGTACTTC | CASSLRPGTYEQYF
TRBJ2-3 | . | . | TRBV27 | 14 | TGTGCCAGCAGTTCCAGGGAACCAAAAGATACGCAGTATTTT | CASSSREPKDTQYF